The clone carrying this T cell receptor beta chain has at least ten counts. Its antigen is unknown. Unique molecular identifiers were used in preparing the TCRbeta library. TCRdb re-derived calls from the PCR reads in MiXCR, one entry per CDR3 protein. The table records fewer than 350,000 distinct CDR3 sequences, less than 9.5% of them present only once. This CDR3 region has 14 residues. Between the trimmed V and J ends, which lost 4 bases and 6 bases, there was a span of 14 bases. CDR1 SEHNR and CDR2 FQNEAQ come from the germline V gene (reference sequence). The data were taken from a study of T-cell reconstitution after alpha-beta-depleted transplantation in children. Study findings and constraints: Hyperexpanded clones declined; after one year, newly produced T cells mostly supplied diversity.

Here the sequenced sample was peripheral blood, taken 360 days after TCRalphabeta/CD19-depleted stem cell transplant. The clonotype was recovered from a female patient aged 2 to 10 who had a stem cell transplant for Fanconi anemia, so the T cells may come from the graft donor. The J gene is TRBJ2-3, the V gene TRBV7-9, with D perhaps matching TRBD1 or TRBD2 (5 bases each). Here the CDR3 DNA reads TGTGCCAGCAGCTCCGACCAGGGACCTGATACGCAGTATTTT. It translates to CASSSDQGPDTQYF.